A selection of T cell receptor beta chains follows, all from one sample in a study of T cells after yellow fever vaccination. TCRdb used MiXCR to reprocess the 5' RACE reads, holding one entry per CDR3 protein. The data contain roughly 300,000 distinct CDR3 sequences, around 8.1% of them singletons. Material: PBMCs, obtained roughly 46 days after the first yellow fever vaccination. These TCRs come from a man aged 18 to 35 who received the YFV17D yellow fever vaccine. The CDR3 runs from the conserved cysteine through the conserved F or W. Fields, in order: J gene, V gene, D gene, clone size, CDR3 DNA, CDR3 protein. A D gene is named only where the DNA matches it firmly. Rows may omit the clone size; those that give it use once, few, many or a size class.

J: TRBJ2-2
V: TRBV6-2/TRBV6-3
D: NA
size: NA
DNA: TGTGCCAGCAGCAGGGACCCGTCGTTCGCGAACACCGGGGAGCTGTTTTTT
CDR3: CASSRDPSFANTGELFF

J: TRBJ2-3
V: TRBV5-1
D: NA
size: few
DNA: TGCGCCAGCAGGGTCTCGGGGTCGTCTGGAGATACGCAGTATTTT
CDR3: CASRVSGSSGDTQYF

J: TRBJ1-4
V: TRBV20-1
D: NA
size: few
DNA: TGCAGTGCTCCAGGGCTAGCTAATGAAAAACTGTTTTTT
CDR3: CSAPGLANEKLFF

J: TRBJ2-5
V: TRBV7-8
D: NA
size: NA
DNA: TGTGCCAGCAGCTTAGATCTACTAGCCCGCGGCGAAGGGACCCAGTACTTC
CDR3: CASSLDLLARGEGTQYF

J: TRBJ1-6
V: TRBV7-2
D: NA
size: NA
DNA: TGTGCCAGCAGCTGGCCGGTCAGCTCCTATAATTCACCCCTCCACTTT
CDR3: CASSWPVSSYNSPLHF

J: TRBJ2-5
V: TRBV30
D: NA
size: few
DNA: TGTGCCTGGATTGGGTTTCAAGAGACCCAGTACTTC
CDR3: CAWIGFQETQYF

J: TRBJ1-3
V: TRBV4-2
D: NA
size: many
DNA: TGTGCCAGCAGCCAAGATCCGGGGGGATACTCTGGAAACACCATATATTTT
CDR3: CASSQDPGGYSGNTIYF

J: TRBJ2-5
V: TRBV7-3
D: TRBD1
size: NA
DNA: TGTGCCAGCAGCTCCCGACAGGGCCCCCAAGAGACCCAGTACTTC
CDR3: CASSSRQGPQETQYF

J: TRBJ1-2
V: TRBV29-1
D: TRBD1
size: few
DNA: TGCAGCGTTGTTCCATCCACGGGACAGGCTGGCGGAGGCTACACCTTC
CDR3: CSVVPSTGQAGGGYTF

J: TRBJ2-1
V: TRBV7-3
D: NA
size: NA
DNA: TGTGCCAGCAGCACCTCGGGGGATGAGCAGTTCTTC
CDR3: CASSTSGDEQFF

J: TRBJ2-7
V: TRBV11-2
D: TRBD1
size: NA
DNA: TGTGCCAGCAGCTTAGACCGGGACAGGGGGAAGAAGTACTTC
CDR3: CASSLDRDRGKKYF

J: TRBJ2-5
V: TRBV11-2
D: NA
size: few
DNA: TGTGCCAGCAGCTTTCGGCTAGACGGGGATGAGACCCAGTACTTC
CDR3: CASSFRLDGDETQYF

J: TRBJ1-4
V: TRBV5-6
D: NA
size: NA
DNA: TGTGCCAGCAGCGACCGGGCCCACAATGAAAAACTGTTTTTT
CDR3: CASSDRAHNEKLFF

J: TRBJ1-1
V: TRBV4-1
D: NA
size: NA
DNA: TGCGCCAGCAGCCCTCGCCGACAGATGAACACTGAAGCTTTCTTT
CDR3: CASSPRRQMNTEAFF

J: TRBJ2-5
V: TRBV4-3
D: NA
size: NA
DNA: TGCGCCAGCAGCAGCCCCGGGGCCGGGGTAGAGACCCAGTACTTC
CDR3: CASSSPGAGVETQYF

J: TRBJ2-3
V: TRBV28
D: NA
size: NA
DNA: TGTGCCAGCAGTATTACTAGCATACCAGATACGCAGTATTTT
CDR3: CASSITSIPDTQYF

J: TRBJ1-2
V: TRBV5-6
D: NA
size: NA
DNA: TGTGCCAGCAGCAAAAGAGAGGCGAGAACTAACTATGGCTACACCTTC
CDR3: CASSKREARTNYGYTF

J: TRBJ1-2
V: TRBV7-2
D: NA
size: few
DNA: TGTGCCAGCATCCTACAGGGTGGAGACTATGGCTACACCTTC
CDR3: CASILQGGDYGYTF

J: TRBJ1-1
V: TRBV7-8
D: NA
size: few
DNA: TGTGCCAGCAGCAGAGGGTGGTTGGTCACTGAAGCTTTCTTT
CDR3: CASSRGWLVTEAFF

J: TRBJ2-5
V: TRBV9
D: NA
size: few
DNA: TGTGCCAGCAGCGTGGACGGAGGGCGTGAGACCCAGTACTTC
CDR3: CASSVDGGRETQYF

J: TRBJ1-5
V: TRBV12-3/TRBV12-4
D: NA
size: many
DNA: TGTGCCAGCAGTTTCGAGGGCTTCGATCAGCCCCAGCATTTT
CDR3: CASSFEGFDQPQHF

J: TRBJ2-1
V: TRBV7-2
D: NA
size: few
DNA: TGTGCCAGCAGCTTAGCGCGGGTAGGGCAGTTCTTC
CDR3: CASSLARVGQFF

J: TRBJ2-1
V: TRBV5-1
D: TRBD2
size: few
DNA: TGCGCCAGCAGCTTACAACTGACTAGCGGGGGGGCGGTTGAGCAGTTCTTC
CDR3: CASSLQLTSGGAVEQFF

J: TRBJ2-7
V: TRBV12-3/TRBV12-4
D: TRBD1
size: many
DNA: TGTGCCAGCAGTTCCGGGACAGGCATCGAGCAGTACTTC
CDR3: CASSSGTGIEQYF

J: TRBJ2-2
V: TRBV7-8
D: NA
size: NA
DNA: TGTGCCAGCAGCTTAGCGTCTCGGCCAGGGGACACCGGGGAGCTGTTTTTT
CDR3: CASSLASRPGDTGELFF

J: TRBJ2-3
V: TRBV5-1
D: TRBD2
size: NA
DNA: TGCGCCAGCGGGGGAATGACTAGCGGGGGTACAGATACGCAGTATTTT
CDR3: CASGGMTSGGTDTQYF

J: TRBJ1-2
V: TRBV7-9
D: TRBD1
size: NA
DNA: TGTGCCAGCAGCTTAGGATTCGGACAGGGGGCGGTTGGCTACACCTTC
CDR3: CASSLGFGQGAVGYTF

J: TRBJ2-1
V: TRBV12-3/TRBV12-4
D: NA
size: NA
DNA: TGTGCCAGCAGACCCGTTGGACAGTCCCCTTCCTACAATGAGCAGTTCTTC
CDR3: CASRPVGQSPSYNEQFF

J: TRBJ2-3
V: TRBV18
D: NA
size: NA
DNA: TGTGCCAGCTCACCCACGGGTGCTAGCACAGATACGCAGTATTTT
CDR3: CASSPTGASTDTQYF

J: TRBJ2-2
V: TRBV27
D: TRBD2
size: few
DNA: TGTGCCAGCAGGTTGCGGGGGGGCCTCACCGGGGAGCTGTTTTTT
CDR3: CASRLRGGLTGELFF

J: TRBJ2-2
V: TRBV14
D: NA
size: many
DNA: TGTGCCAGCAGCCAATACGGCCTCAGAGCACCGACCGGGGAGCTGTTTTTT
CDR3: CASSQYGLRAPTGELFF

J: TRBJ1-1
V: TRBV10-3
D: TRBD1
size: NA
DNA: TGTGCCATCAGTGACCGCGGACCAGGGGGTGGGGCTGAAGCTTTCTTT
CDR3: CAISDRGPGGGAEAFF

J: TRBJ1-1
V: TRBV5-5
D: TRBD1
size: few
DNA: TGTGCCAGCAGCTTGACCGGACAGGGGAACACTGAAGCTTTCTTT
CDR3: CASSLTGQGNTEAFF

J: TRBJ2-3
V: TRBV14
D: TRBD2
size: few
DNA: TGTGCCAGCAGTTCCACCTCCGGGGCGGGGGTAGATACGCAGTATTTT
CDR3: CASSSTSGAGVDTQYF

J: TRBJ2-3
V: TRBV18
D: TRBD2
size: few
DNA: TGTGCCAGCTCACCCCCCGGACTAGCGGGGGGAGATACGCAGTATTTT
CDR3: CASSPPGLAGGDTQYF

J: TRBJ2-5
V: TRBV5-1
D: NA
size: NA
DNA: TGCGCCAGCAGCTCTTCGATGGGGCAAGAGACCCAGTACTTC
CDR3: CASSSSMGQETQYF

J: TRBJ1-1
V: TRBV24-1
D: NA
size: NA
DNA: TGTGCCACCGTATTTATGAACACTGAAGCTTTCTTT
CDR3: CATVFMNTEAFF

J: TRBJ2-2
V: TRBV7-6
D: NA
size: NA
DNA: TGTGCCAGCAGCCAGCTGCTCGACACCGGGGAGCTGTTTTTT
CDR3: CASSQLLDTGELFF

J: TRBJ1-2
V: TRBV5-1
D: NA
size: few
DNA: TGCGCCAGCAGCTTGGACGACGCTTATGGCTACACCTTC
CDR3: CASSLDDAYGYTF

J: TRBJ2-3
V: TRBV7-6
D: TRBD1
size: NA
DNA: TGTGCCAGCAGCCGGACAGGTAGCACAGATACGCAGTATTTT
CDR3: CASSRTGSTDTQYF